These T cell receptor beta chains were read from a single sample in a study of early T cells in non-severe SARS-CoV-2 infection. TCRdb reanalysed the 5' RACE reads using MiXCR and keeps one entry per CDR3 protein. The data hold around 57,000 distinct CDR3 sequences, with approximately 11% observed a single time. What was sequenced was whole blood. The source of these receptors is an adult who was a healthcare worker with PCR-confirmed SARS-CoV-2 infection or an uninfected control (not recorded which). The CDR3 runs from the conserved cysteine through the conserved F or W. A D gene is named only where the DNA matches it firmly. Clone size appears in some rows only: once, few, many, or a class for an expanded clone.

J	D	size	V	CDR3	DNA
TRBJ2-1	TRBD2	many	TRBV4-3	CASSQDRGLAGGSEYNEQFF	TGCGCCAGCAGCCAAGATCGCGGACTAGCGGGGGGGAGTGAATACAATGAGCAGTTCTTC
TRBJ1-1	TRBD1	many	TRBV29-1	CSVGQGKGTEAFF	TGCAGCGTTGGACAGGGTAAGGGGACTGAAGCTTTCTTT
TRBJ2-3	TRBD2	few	TRBV12-3/TRBV12-4	CASSFKRGFVGQYF	TGTGCCAGCAGTTTCAAGCGGGGGTTCGTCGGGCAGTATTTT
TRBJ1-2	NA	many	TRBV9	CASSGTTPLQGLYGYTF	TGTGCCAGCAGCGGAACGACCCCTTTACAGGGCCTCTATGGCTACACCTTC
TRBJ2-5	NA	many	TRBV24-1	CATSRTGGETQYF	TGTGCCACCAGTCGGACAGGAGGGGAGACCCAGTACTTC
TRBJ2-2	NA	many	TRBV11-3	CASSLAGETGELFF	TGTGCCAGCAGCTTAGCGGGGGAAACCGGGGAGCTGTTTTTT
TRBJ2-1	NA	many	TRBV2	CASRPDRGALYNEQFF	TGTGCCAGCAGGCCGGACCGGGGGGCGTTATACAATGAGCAGTTCTTC
TRBJ1-4	TRBD1	few	TRBV11-2	CASSAPGGLEKLFF	TGTGCCAGCAGCGCTCCAGGGGGCCTGGAAAAACTGTTTTTT
TRBJ1-5	TRBD1	many	TRBV7-2	CASRGQGNQPQHF	TGTGCCAGCAGAGGACAGGGCAATCAGCCCCAGCATTTT
TRBJ1-2	TRBD1	NA	TRBV2	CASSGRTGEGNGYTF	TGTGCCAGCAGTGGACGGACAGGTGAAGGGAATGGCTACACCTTC
TRBJ2-7	NA	many	TRBV20-1	CSIKSRASYEQYF	TGCAGCATCAAGAGCAGGGCCTCCTACGAGCAGTACTTC
TRBJ1-6	NA	many	TRBV12-3/TRBV12-4	CASSSAGEALHF	TGTGCCAGCAGCTCCGCGGGGGAGGCCCTCCACTTT
TRBJ1-2	NA	many	TRBV12-3/TRBV12-4	CASSEGGGYTF	TGTGCCAGCAGCGAGGGGGGTGGCTACACCTTC
TRBJ1-2	NA	NA	TRBV29-1	CSVSGSGGYTF	TGCAGCGTTTCTGGCAGTGGTGGCTACACCTTC
TRBJ1-1	NA	many	TRBV2	CASSDQGNTEAFF	TGTGCCAGCAGTGACCAAGGGAACACTGAAGCTTTCTTT
TRBJ2-5	NA	few	TRBV29-1	CSVDYGVAGTQYF	TGCAGCGTTGACTACGGGGTAGCAGGGACCCAGTACTTC
TRBJ2-3	NA	NA	TRBV11-2	CASSRLLRTDTQYF	TGTGCCAGCAGCCGGCTTCTCCGCACAGATACGCAGTATTTT
TRBJ1-5	TRBD1	many	TRBV2	CASSGDRGWGNQPQHF	TGTGCCAGCAGTGGGGACAGGGGCTGGGGCAATCAGCCCCAGCATTTT
TRBJ2-2	TRBD1	NA	TRBV20-1	CSARETGTGGPLNTGELFF	TGCAGTGCTAGAGAGACCGGGACAGGGGGTCCCTTAAACACCGGGGAGCTGTTTTTT
TRBJ1-1	NA	few	TRBV27	CASSLSGGLLGFGAFF	TGTGCCAGCAGTTTATCAGGCGGTCTTTTGGGTTTCGGGGCTTTCTTT
TRBJ1-1	NA	many	TRBV20-1	CSATDIQNTEAFF	TGCAGTGCCACCGATATACAGAACACTGAAGCTTTCTTT
TRBJ2-7	NA	NA	TRBV6-2/TRBV6-3	CASSLRRTYEQYF	TGTGCCAGCAGTCTCCGCCGTACCTACGAGCAGTACTTC
TRBJ1-2	TRBD1	NA	TRBV7-2	CASSPFLGQGLYGYTF	TGTGCCAGCAGCCCCTTTTTGGGACAGGGACTATATGGCTACACCTTC
TRBJ2-1	NA	many	TRBV20-1	CSAPYAGSRSEQFF	TGCAGTGCCCCTTATGCGGGGTCTAGGAGTGAGCAGTTCTTC
TRBJ2-3	NA	few	TRBV7-2	CASSLVDSDTQYF	TGTGCCAGCAGCTTAGTAGACTCTGATACGCAGTATTTT
TRBJ2-1	NA	NA	TRBV7-6	CASSPRDRGVAGGQEQFF	TGTGCCAGCAGCCCCCGGGACAGGGGAGTAGCGGGAGGTCAAGAGCAGTTCTTC
TRBJ2-3	NA	few	TRBV18	CASSPWGDTQYF	TGTGCCAGCTCACCATGGGGGGATACGCAGTATTTT
TRBJ2-2	NA	NA	TRBV28	CASSLPRVAGELFF	TGTGCCAGCAGTTTACCCAGGGTGGCCGGGGAGCTGTTTTTT
TRBJ1-1	TRBD1	many	TRBV7-2	CASSLTGVNTEAFF	TGTGCCAGCAGCTTAACAGGGGTGAACACTGAAGCTTTCTTT
TRBJ2-1	TRBD2	many	TRBV6-4	CASSETGTSGVHEQFF	TGTGCCAGCAGTGAAACCGGGACTAGCGGTGTGCATGAGCAGTTCTTC
TRBJ2-1	NA	few	TRBV23-1	CARDRGYFLHNEQFF	TGCGCCAGAGACCGAGGGTACTTCCTTCACAATGAGCAGTTCTTC
TRBJ2-5	NA	NA	TRBV11-2	CASSLGPGPETQYF	TGTGCCAGCAGCTTAGGACCCGGACCAGAGACCCAGTACTTC
TRBJ2-1	NA	many	TRBV7-2	CASSSRNNEQFF	TGTGCCAGCAGCTCACGAAACAATGAGCAGTTCTTC
TRBJ2-7	NA	many	TRBV9	CASSGGLTTYEQYF	TGTGCCAGCAGCGGGGGCCTTACCACCTACGAGCAGTACTTC
TRBJ2-1	NA	NA	TRBV14	CASRWRGQGLSSHNEQFF	TGTGCCAGCAGGTGGCGGGGCCAAGGCTTAAGTTCTCACAATGAGCAGTTCTTC
TRBJ2-5	NA	many	TRBV20-1	CSARDRDESGLVETQYF	TGCAGTGCTAGAGATCGGGACGAATCGGGGTTGGTAGAGACCCAGTACTTC
TRBJ2-5	TRBD2	once	TRBV28	CASSRRSGGGETQYF	TGTGCCAGCAGCCGGCGGAGCGGGGGTGGAGAGACCCAGTACTTC
TRBJ2-1	NA	many	TRBV25-1	CASSDRQIGGNEQFF	TGTGCCAGCAGTGATAGACAGATAGGGGGCAATGAGCAGTTCTTC
TRBJ2-1	NA	many	TRBV18	CASSPTVAEYNEQFF	TGTGCCAGCTCACCAACGGTAGCGGAGTACAATGAGCAGTTCTTC
TRBJ2-5	NA	many	TRBV3-1	CASSPRSLTEETQYF	TGTGCCAGCAGCCCTAGGTCACTAACTGAAGAGACCCAGTACTTC
TRBJ1-2	NA	many	TRBV6-1	CASSSQGAYGYTF	TGTGCCAGCAGTTCACAGGGTGCCTATGGCTACACCTTC
TRBJ2-2	NA	NA	TRBV6-2/TRBV6-3	CASSPRGELFF	TGTGCCAGCAGCCCCAGGGGGGAGCTGTTTTTT
TRBJ1-4	NA	few	TRBV20-1	CSARDRVRRGQKLFF	TGCAGTGCTAGAGATAGGGTTAGGAGGGGACAAAAACTGTTTTTT
TRBJ1-1	NA	NA	TRBV7-9	CASSERGGTEAFF	TGTGCCAGCAGCGAGAGGGGGGGCACTGAAGCTTTCTTT
TRBJ2-7	NA	NA	TRBV12-3/TRBV12-4	CASSLGRNYEQYF	TGTGCCAGCAGTTTGGGGAGGAACTACGAGCAGTACTTC
TRBJ2-2	NA	many	TRBV18	CASPSQGNTGELFF	TGTGCCAGCCCCTCCCAGGGAAACACCGGGGAGCTGTTTTTT
TRBJ2-2	NA	NA	TRBV9	CASSPMGGSRTGELFF	TGTGCCAGCAGCCCTATGGGGGGCTCTCGGACCGGGGAGCTGTTTTTT
TRBJ2-7	TRBD1	few	TRBV6-5	CASRRRGQGEPYEQYF	TGTGCCAGCAGACGTAGGGGACAGGGGGAACCCTACGAGCAGTACTTC
TRBJ2-1	TRBD1	few	TRBV7-9	CASSRHLRTGGNEQFF	TGTGCCAGCAGCCGACACTTAAGGACAGGGGGGAATGAGCAGTTCTTC
TRBJ2-2	TRBD1	many	TRBV7-3	CASSQGGQGNTGELFF	TGTGCCAGCAGCCAAGGCGGACAGGGGAACACCGGGGAGCTGTTTTTT
TRBJ1-1	TRBD1	NA	TRBV29-1	CSVTGDTEAFF	TGCAGCGTGACAGGGGACACTGAAGCTTTCTTT
TRBJ2-3	NA	NA	TRBV18	CVSSPPGRRSSTDTQYF	TGTGTCAGCTCACCACCGGGGAGGCGCTCTAGCACAGATACGCAGTATTTT
TRBJ2-2	NA	many	TRBV7-6	CASSLPPGLGVTGELFF	TGTGCCAGCAGCTTACCCCCGGGGTTAGGAGTCACCGGGGAGCTGTTTTTT